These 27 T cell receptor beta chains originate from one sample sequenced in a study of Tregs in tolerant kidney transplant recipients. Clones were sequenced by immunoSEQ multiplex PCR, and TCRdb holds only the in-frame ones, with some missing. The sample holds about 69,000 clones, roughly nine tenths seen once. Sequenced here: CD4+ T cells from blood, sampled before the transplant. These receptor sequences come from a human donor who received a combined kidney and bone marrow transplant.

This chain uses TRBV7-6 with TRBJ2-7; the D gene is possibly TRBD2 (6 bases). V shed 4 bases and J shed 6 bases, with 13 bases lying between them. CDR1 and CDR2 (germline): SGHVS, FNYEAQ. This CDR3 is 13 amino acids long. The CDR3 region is CASSSGVTREQYF. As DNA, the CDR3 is TGTGCCAGCAGCTCGGGGGTTACTCGCGAGCAGTACTTC.

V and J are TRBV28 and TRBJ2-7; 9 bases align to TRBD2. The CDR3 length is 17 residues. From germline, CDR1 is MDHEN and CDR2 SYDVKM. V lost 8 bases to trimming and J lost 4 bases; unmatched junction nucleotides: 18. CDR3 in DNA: TGTGCCAGCCACGAGGCCGAGGGGGGACTAGCAGCTTACGAGCAGTACTTC. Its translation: CASHEAEGGLAAYEQYF. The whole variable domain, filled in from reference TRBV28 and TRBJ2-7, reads DVKVTQSSRYLVKRTGEKVFLECVQDMDHENMFWYRQDPGLGLRLIYFSYDVKMKEKGDIPEGYSVSREKKERFSLILESASTNQTSMYLCASHEAEGGLAAYEQYFGPGTRLTVT.

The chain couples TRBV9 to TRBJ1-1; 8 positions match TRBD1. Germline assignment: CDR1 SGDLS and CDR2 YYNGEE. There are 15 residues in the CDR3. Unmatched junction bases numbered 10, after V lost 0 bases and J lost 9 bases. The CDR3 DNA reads TGTGCCAGCAGCGTAGCTCTGGGACAGGCATCACAAGCTTTCTTT. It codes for CASSVALGQASQAFF.

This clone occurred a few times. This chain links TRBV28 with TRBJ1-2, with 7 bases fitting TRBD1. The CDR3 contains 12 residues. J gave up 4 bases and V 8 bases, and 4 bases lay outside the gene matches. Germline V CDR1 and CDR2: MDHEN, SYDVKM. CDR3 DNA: TGTGCCAGCCAGGGACAGACCTATGGCTACACCTTC. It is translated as CASQGQTYGYTF.

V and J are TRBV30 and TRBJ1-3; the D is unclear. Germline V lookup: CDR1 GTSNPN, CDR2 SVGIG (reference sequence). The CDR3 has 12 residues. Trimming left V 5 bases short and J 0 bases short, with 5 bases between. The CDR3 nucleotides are TGTGCCTGGGAGGTCTCTGGAAACACCATATATTTT. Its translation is CAWEVSGNTIYF.

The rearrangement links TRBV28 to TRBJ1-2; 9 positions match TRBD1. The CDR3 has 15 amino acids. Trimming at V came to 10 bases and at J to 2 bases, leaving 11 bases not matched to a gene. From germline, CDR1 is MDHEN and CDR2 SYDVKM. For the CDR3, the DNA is TGTGCCATTTCCGGGGTGGGACAGGGAAACTATGGCTACACCTTC. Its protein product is CAISGVGQGNYGYTF.

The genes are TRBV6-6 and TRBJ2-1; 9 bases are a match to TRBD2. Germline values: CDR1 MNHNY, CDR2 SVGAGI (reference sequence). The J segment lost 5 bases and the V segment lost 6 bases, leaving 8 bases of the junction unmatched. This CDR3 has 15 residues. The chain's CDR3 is CASRVRREGNNEQFF. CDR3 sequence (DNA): TGTGCCAGCAGGGTCCGGCGGGAGGGTAACAATGAGCAGTTCTTC.

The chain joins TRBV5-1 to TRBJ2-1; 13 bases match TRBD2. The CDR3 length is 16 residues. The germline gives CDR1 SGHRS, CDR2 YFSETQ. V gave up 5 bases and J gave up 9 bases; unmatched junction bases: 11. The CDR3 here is CASRNTGLAGASEQFF. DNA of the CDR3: TGCGCCAGCAGAAACACAGGACTAGCGGGAGCTAGTGAGCAGTTCTTC.

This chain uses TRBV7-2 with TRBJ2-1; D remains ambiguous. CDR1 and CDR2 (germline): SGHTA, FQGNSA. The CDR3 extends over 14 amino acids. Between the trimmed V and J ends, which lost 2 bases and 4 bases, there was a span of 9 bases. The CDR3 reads CASSLSVLYNEQFF. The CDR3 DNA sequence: TGTGCCAGCAGCTTATCAGTACTATACAATGAGCAGTTCTTC.

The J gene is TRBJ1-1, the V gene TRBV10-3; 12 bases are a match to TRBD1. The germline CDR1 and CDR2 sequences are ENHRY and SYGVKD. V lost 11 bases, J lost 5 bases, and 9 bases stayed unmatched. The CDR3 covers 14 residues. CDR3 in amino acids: CAAGPGQGATEAFF. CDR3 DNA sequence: TGTGCCGCCGGGCCGGGACAGGGGGCGACTGAAGCTTTCTTT.

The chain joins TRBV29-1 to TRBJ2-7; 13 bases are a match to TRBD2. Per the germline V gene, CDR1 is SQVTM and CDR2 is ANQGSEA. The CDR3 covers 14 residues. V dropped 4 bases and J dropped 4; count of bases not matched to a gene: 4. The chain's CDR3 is CSVAGTSGKYEQYF. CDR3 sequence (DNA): TGCAGCGTTGCCGGGACTAGCGGGAAATACGAGCAGTACTTC.

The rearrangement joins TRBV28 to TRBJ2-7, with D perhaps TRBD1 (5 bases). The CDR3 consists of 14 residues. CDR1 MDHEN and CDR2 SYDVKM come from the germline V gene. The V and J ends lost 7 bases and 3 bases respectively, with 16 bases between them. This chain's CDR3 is CASNGPQERYEQYF. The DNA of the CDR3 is TGTGCCAGCAATGGGCCACAGGAACGCTACGAGCAGTACTTC.

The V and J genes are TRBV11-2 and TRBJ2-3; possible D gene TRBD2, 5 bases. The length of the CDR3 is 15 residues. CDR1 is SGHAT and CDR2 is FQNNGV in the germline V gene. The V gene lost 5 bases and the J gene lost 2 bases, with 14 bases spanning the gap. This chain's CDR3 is CASSVHSEATDTQYF. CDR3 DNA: TGTGCCAGCAGCGTTCATAGCGAGGCCACAGATACGCAGTATTTT. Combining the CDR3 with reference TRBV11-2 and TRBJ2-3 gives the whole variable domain EAGVAQSPRYKIIEKRQSVAFWCNPISGHATLYWYQQILGQGPKLLIQFQNNGVVDDSQLPKDRFSAERLKGVDSTLKIQPAKLEDSAVYLCASSVHSEATDTQYFGPGTRLTVL.

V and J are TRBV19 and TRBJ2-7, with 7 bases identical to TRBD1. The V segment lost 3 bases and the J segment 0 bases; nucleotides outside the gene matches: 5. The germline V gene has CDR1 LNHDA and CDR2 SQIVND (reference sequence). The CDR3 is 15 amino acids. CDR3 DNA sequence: TGTGCCAGTAGTATCGGGGACAGAGTCTCCTACGAGCAGTACTTC. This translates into CASSIGDRVSYEQYF.

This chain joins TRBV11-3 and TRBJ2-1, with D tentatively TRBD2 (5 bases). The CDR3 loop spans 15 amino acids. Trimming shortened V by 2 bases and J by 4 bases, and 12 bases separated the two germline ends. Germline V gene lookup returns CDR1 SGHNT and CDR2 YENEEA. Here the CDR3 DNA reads TGTGCCAGCAGCTTATTTGGCGGAGGATACAATGAGCAGTTCTTC. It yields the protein CASSLFGGGYNEQFF.

CDR3 sequence (DNA): TGTGCCAGCAGTCCAACACGGGGGTGGGATTATGGCTACACCTTC. This sequence encodes CASSPTRGWDYGYTF. The V call is TRBV27, the J call TRBJ1-2, with D possibly matching TRBD1 (5 bases). This CDR3 comprises 15 residues. Germline-derived CDR1 and CDR2 are MNHEY and SMNVEV (reference sequence). Trimming took off 5 bases at V and 5 bases at J, with 18 bases between the two ends.

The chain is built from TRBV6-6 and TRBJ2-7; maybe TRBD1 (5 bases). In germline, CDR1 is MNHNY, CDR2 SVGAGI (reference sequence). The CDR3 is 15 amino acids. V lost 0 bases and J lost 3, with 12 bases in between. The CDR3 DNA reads TGTGCCAGCAGTTACTCGCCGGCTCAGGGCTACGAGCAGTACTTC. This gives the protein CASSYSPAQGYEQYF.

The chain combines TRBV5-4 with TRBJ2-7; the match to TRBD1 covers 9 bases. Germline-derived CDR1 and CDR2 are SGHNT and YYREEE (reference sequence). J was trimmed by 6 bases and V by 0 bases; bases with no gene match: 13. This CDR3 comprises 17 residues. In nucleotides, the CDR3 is TGTGCCAGCAGCTTGGGGGGGGGACAGGGCATAGGTTCCGAGCAGTACTTC. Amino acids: CASSLGGGQGIGSEQYF.

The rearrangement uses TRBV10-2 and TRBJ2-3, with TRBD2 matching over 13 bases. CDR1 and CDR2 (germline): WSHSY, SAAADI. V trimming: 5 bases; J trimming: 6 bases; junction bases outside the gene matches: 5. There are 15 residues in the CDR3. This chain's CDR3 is CASSRQGLAGDTQYF. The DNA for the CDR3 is TGCGCCAGCAGTCGCCAGGGACTAGCGGGGGATACGCAGTATTTT.

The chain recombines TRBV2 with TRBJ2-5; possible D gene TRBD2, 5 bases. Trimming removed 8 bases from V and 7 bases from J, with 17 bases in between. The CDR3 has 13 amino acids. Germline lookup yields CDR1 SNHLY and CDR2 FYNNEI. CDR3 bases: TGTGCCAGCGGAAAGGAGGTTGAGGGGACCCAGTACTTC. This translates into CASGKEVEGTQYF.

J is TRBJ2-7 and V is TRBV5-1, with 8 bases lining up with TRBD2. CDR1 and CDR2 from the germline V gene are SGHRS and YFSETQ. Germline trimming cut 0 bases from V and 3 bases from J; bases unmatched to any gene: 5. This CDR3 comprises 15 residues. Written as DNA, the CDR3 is TGCGCCAGCAGCTTGGTTGCGGGAGGCCTCTACGAGCAGTACTTC. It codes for CASSLVAGGLYEQYF. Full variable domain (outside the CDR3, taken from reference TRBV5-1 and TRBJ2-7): KAGVTQTPRYLIKTRGQQVTLSCSPISGHRSVSWYQQTPGQGLQFLFEYFSETQRNKGNFPGRFSGRQFSNSRSEMNVSTLELGDSALYLCASSLVAGGLYEQYFGPGTRLTVT.

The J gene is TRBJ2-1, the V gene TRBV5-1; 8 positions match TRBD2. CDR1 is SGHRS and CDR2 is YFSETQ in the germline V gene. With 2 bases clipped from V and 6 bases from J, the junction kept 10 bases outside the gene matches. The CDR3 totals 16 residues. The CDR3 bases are TGCGCCAGCAGCTTAGACTTGAGCGGGAGTTTCAATGAGCAGTTCTTC. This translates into CASSLDLSGSFNEQFF.

CDR3 amino acids: CASSFPDRGGGYTF. The CDR3, as DNA: TGTGCCAGCAGCTTTCCGGACAGGGGTGGTGGCTACACCTTC. V usage is TRBV5-4 and J usage is TRBJ1-2; 9 bases line up with TRBD1. Losses at the gene ends were 2 bases for V and 7 bases for J; bases not matched to a gene: 6. There are 14 residues in the CDR3. In germline, CDR1 is SGHNT, CDR2 YYREEE (reference sequence).

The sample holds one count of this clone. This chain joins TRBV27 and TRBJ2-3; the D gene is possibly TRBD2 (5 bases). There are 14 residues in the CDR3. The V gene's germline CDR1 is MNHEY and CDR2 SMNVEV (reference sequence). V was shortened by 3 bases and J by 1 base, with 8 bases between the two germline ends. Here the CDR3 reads CASSFRRGTDTQYF. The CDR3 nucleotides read TGTGCCAGCAGTTTTAGGCGGGGCACAGATACGCAGTATTTT.

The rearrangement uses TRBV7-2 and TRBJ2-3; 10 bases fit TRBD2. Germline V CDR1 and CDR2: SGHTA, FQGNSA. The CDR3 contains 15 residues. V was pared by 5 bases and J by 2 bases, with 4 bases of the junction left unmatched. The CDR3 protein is CASSRTSGFTDTQYF. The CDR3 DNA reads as TGTGCCAGCAGCCGGACTAGCGGATTCACAGATACGCAGTATTTT.

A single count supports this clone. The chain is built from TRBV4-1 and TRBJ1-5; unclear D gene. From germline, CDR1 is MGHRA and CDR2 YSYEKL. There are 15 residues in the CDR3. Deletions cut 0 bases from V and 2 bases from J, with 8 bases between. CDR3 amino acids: CASSQDRQGNQPQHF. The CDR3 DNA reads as TGCGCCAGCAGCCAAGATCGCCAGGGCAATCAGCCCCAGCATTTT.

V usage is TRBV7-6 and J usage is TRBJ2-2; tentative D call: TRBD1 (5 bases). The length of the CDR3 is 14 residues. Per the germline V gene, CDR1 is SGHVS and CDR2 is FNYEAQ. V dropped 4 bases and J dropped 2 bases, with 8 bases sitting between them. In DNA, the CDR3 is TGTGCCAGCAGCTCGACAGTAAACACCGGGGAGCTGTTTTTT. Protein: CASSSTVNTGELFF.